This TCR beta chain is from a study of shared clonotypes between healthy human individuals. On the study more broadly: Each donor had three CD4 naive, three CD4 memory, two CD8 naive and one CD8 memory plate.

The study, taken as a whole, reports: Owing to a small donor count, the genetic and exposure-history diversity represented was limited.

The V gene's germline CDR1 is SEHNR and CDR2 FQNEAQ (reference sequence). CDR3 length: 13 amino acids. V was cut by 5 bases and J by 0 bases, with 7 bases left in between. This clone was seen a few times. Antigen specificity is unknown. Using immunoSEQ multiplex PCR, the repertoire was profiled, and TCRdb retains in-frame clones only, with some absent. In the table there are some 700,000 clones, 90% of which are singletons. The receptor comes from a man younger than 35 in good health. Some clones in this sample may be carry-over from other donors' samples. Sequencing was carried out using memory CD8+ T cells from PBMCs. Subset in this sample: CD45RO+ cells pooled with CCR7-negative TemRA cells. This chain uses TRBV7-9 with TRBJ1-1; D not resolved. The CDR3 region is CASSPPLNTEAFF. CDR3 DNA: TGTGCCAGCAGCCCCCCTTTGAACACTGAAGCTTTCTTT.